These T cell receptor beta chains were read from a single sample in a study of technical replicates of blood from four donors. TCRdb's copy holds only in-frame clones and misses some; the assay was immunoSEQ multiplex PCR. Altogether tens of thousands of clones are present, approximately 94% being singletons, with the ten largest covering approximately 0.4%. The sample taken for sequencing was T cells isolated from PBMCs. The receptors come from a human donor in good health. Each CDR3 is given with its conserved first and last residue. D genes are given only for firm matches. Some rows have no size entry. The others give once, few or many, or a class for an expanded clone.

j_call	clone_size	v_call	d_call	cdr3_nt	cdr3_aa
TRBJ2-5	once	TRBV5-4	TRBD2	TGTGCCAGCAGCTTGGGAGGACTAGCGACTAAGAGAACCCAGTACTTC	CASSLGGLATKRTQYF
TRBJ1-4	-	TRBV11-3	-	TGTGCCAGCAGCCTCCCAGGGGCGGTTAATGAAAAACTGTTTTTT	CASSLPGAVNEKLFF
TRBJ2-5	-	TRBV25-1	TRBD2	TGTGCCAGCAGTGCGGGACTAGCGGGAGGAAAAGAGACCCAGTACTTC	CASSAGLAGGKETQYF
TRBJ2-1	-	TRBV27	TRBD2	TGTGCCAGCAGTTTCGCTTCTAGCGGGAGGAGCTCCTACAATGAGCAGTTCTTC	CASSFASSGRSSYNEQFF
TRBJ1-5	-	TRBV7-9	-	TGTGCCAGCAGCTGGGAGGATCAGCCCCAGCATTTT	CASSWEDQPQHF
TRBJ2-7	-	TRBV30	TRBD1	TGTGCCTGGAGTTCCGGACAGGCTTACGAGCAGTACTTC	CAWSSGQAYEQYF
TRBJ2-3	-	TRBV9	TRBD2	TGTGCCAGCAGCGTAGGAGCGGGAGGCACAGATACGCAGTATTTT	CASSVGAGGTDTQYF
TRBJ2-5	-	TRBV7-9	-	TGTGCCAGCAGCCCCCTACCAGGTCAAGAGACCCAGTACTTC	CASSPLPGQETQYF
TRBJ1-3	once	TRBV30	-	TGTGCCTGGCGAGGTGGTGGAAACACCATATATTTT	CAWRGGGNTIYF
TRBJ2-7	-	TRBV5-1	-	TGCGCCAGCAGCCTGCCTACGAAGGGGGAGCAGTACTTC	CASSLPTKGEQYF
TRBJ2-7	-	TRBV29-1	TRBD1	TGCAGCGTTGCACAGGGGGTTCCCTACGAGCAGTACTTC	CSVAQGVPYEQYF
TRBJ1-5	-	TRBV27	TRBD1	TGTGCCAGTCCTCCTCCCCTCACAGGGGGCCCCCTGAGCAATCAGCCCCAGCATTTT	CASPPPLTGGPLSNQPQHF
TRBJ2-5	-	TRBV18	TRBD2	TGTGCCAGCTTCCTAGCTAGGACTAGCGGGAGGAACCAAGAGACCCAGTACTTC	CASFLARTSGRNQETQYF
TRBJ1-2	-	TRBV4-1	-	TGCGCCAGCAGCCAGACAGGCAACAACTATGGCTACACCTTC	CASSQTGNNYGYTF
TRBJ2-7	-	TRBV20-1	-	TGCAGTGCCCGTGAGGACTGGGAGCAGTACTTC	CSAREDWEQYF